The 14 T cell receptor beta chains in this list originate from one sample, sequenced in a study of blood T cell repertoires in COVID-19 (TCRdb year 2020). Receptor amplification or capture employed the immunoSEQ multiplex PCR assay. TCRdb obtained this table from immuneACCESS and retained in-frame rearrangements with V and J assigned. These tables miss some clones; where compared with another copy, unresolved V genes account for less than half of the shortfall, and the remainder is unexplained. This sample comprises approximately 320,000 clones, 70% to 90% of them detected only once. Approximately 7.9% of the sample goes to the ten largest clones. Specimen: peripheral blood. The receptors were sampled from a human donor in a cohort sampled during active COVID-19.

This chain joins TRBV6-5 and TRBJ1-6; no firm D call. Trimming removed 0 bases from V and 10 bases from J, with 10 bases in between. This CDR3 comprises 14 residues. Per the germline V gene, CDR1 is MNHEY and CDR2 is SVGAGI. This chain's CDR3 is CASSYSGFGSPLHF. The CDR3, as DNA: TGTGCCAGCAGTTACTCGGGTTTCGGGTCACCCCTCCACTTT.

The rearrangement joins TRBV24-1 to TRBJ2-2; D is unclear. Germline V gene data show CDR1 as KGHDR and CDR2 as SFDVKD. V lost 4 bases to trimming and J lost 3 bases, with 8 bases between them. The CDR3 consists of 14 residues. The DNA of the CDR3 is TGTGCCACCAGTGAGTCAACAGACACCGGGGAGCTGTTTTTT. Its translation: CATSESTDTGELFF.

About this clone: Relative to the germline gene, one junction end is altered; a read error may explain this. This chain links TRBV11-2 with TRBJ1-5, with 8 bases matching TRBD1. The CDR3 runs to 14 residues. Germline V CDR1 and CDR2: SGHAT, FQNNGV. CDR3 loop: CASSLGTGYQPQHF. The CDR3 region has the DNA TGTGCCAGCAGTTTAGGGACAGGCTATCAGCCCCAGCATTTT.

The chain links TRBV7-8 to TRBJ1-3; tentative D call: TRBD1 (6 bases). CDR1 is SGHVS, CDR2 FQNEAQ, per germline. This CDR3 has 12 amino acids. V dropped 5 bases and J dropped 4 bases, with 6 bases sitting between them. The chain's CDR3 is CASSDRGNTIYF. DNA for the CDR3: TGTGCCAGCAGCGACAGGGGAAACACCATATATTTT.

This sequence joins TRBV12-5 and TRBJ2-3; weak D call: TRBD2 (6 bases). The CDR3 sequence is 15 residues long. Trimming took 6 bases from V and 2 from J, leaving 15 bases between them. Germline V gives CDR1 LGHNT, CDR2 FRNRAP. The CDR3 loop is CASGVSGEVTDTQYF. The CDR3 region has the DNA TGTGCTAGTGGGGTTAGCGGAGAAGTCACAGATACGCAGTATTTT.

The V and J genes are TRBV11-2 and TRBJ1-2; 11 nucleotides align to TRBD1. This CDR3 region has 18 residues. The V gene's germline CDR1 is SGHAT and CDR2 FQNNGV. The ends lost 5 bases at V and 4 bases at J; junction bases unmatched: 15. The CDR3 is CASSTGQGAPIPSYGYTF. The CDR3, as DNA: TGTGCCAGCAGCACTGGACAGGGGGCGCCCATTCCCTCCTATGGCTACACCTTC.

This sequence joins TRBV11-3 and TRBJ2-5; 10 bases are a match to TRBD2. CDR1 and CDR2 (germline): SGHNT, YENEEA. The V gene end was trimmed by 5 bases and the J gene end by 5 bases; junction bases not matched to a gene: 8. The CDR3 totals 15 residues. CDR3 DNA sequence: TGTGCCAGCAGCCGGGGAGCGGGGGGGCCCGAGACCCAGTACTTC. Translating it yields CASSRGAGGPETQYF.

The V call is TRBV18, the J call TRBJ1-2; D possibly corresponds to TRBD1 (5 bases). There are 13 residues in the CDR3. Germline CDR1 KGHSH, CDR2 LQKENI. Trimming took off 3 bases at V and 7 bases at J, with 12 bases between the two ends. The CDR3 is CASSPERDSGYTF. Written as DNA, the CDR3 is TGTGCCAGCTCACCGGAAAGGGACTCTGGCTACACCTTC.

The V and J genes are TRBV5-1 and TRBJ2-3, with D possibly matching TRBD1 (6 bases). Deletions cut 0 bases from V and 4 bases from J, with 15 bases between. The CDR3 is 16 amino acids. Germline V gives CDR1 SGHRS, CDR2 YFSETQ. CDR3 DNA sequence: TGCGCCAGCAGCTTGGGGGCAGGGGTTAAGTCAGATACGCAGTATTTT. Residues: CASSLGAGVKSDTQYF.

The chain has TRBV2 and TRBJ1-4; 8 bases are a match to TRBD1. This CDR3 region has 15 residues. CDR1 is SNHLY and CDR2 is FYNNEI in the germline V gene. With 6 bases clipped from V and 7 bases from J, the junction kept 10 bases outside the gene matches. The CDR3 bases are TGTGCCAGCAGGGCAAGCAGGGGGCGCAGTGAAAAACTGTTTTTT. Translation gives CASRASRGRSEKLFF.

This chain links TRBV25-1 with TRBJ2-7; TRBD1 is a possible D gene (7 bases). This CDR3 is built from 16 residues. Trimming removed 2 bases at V and 3 bases at J, with 17 bases between. The V gene's germline CDR1 is MGHDK and CDR2 SYGVNS. CDR3 bases: TGTGCCAGCAGTGAAGCCGGCGGGACAGATATCTACGAGCAGTACTTC. It is translated as CASSEAGGTDIYEQYF.

In this sample, this clone turned up a few times. The rearrangement links TRBV12-5 to TRBJ2-7; the match to TRBD1 covers 7 bases. CDR3 length equals 15 residues. From germline, CDR1 is LGHNT and CDR2 FRNRAP. Germline trimming cut 0 bases from V and 0 bases from J; bases unmatched to any gene: 2. In DNA form, the CDR3 reads TGTGCTAGTGGTTTGGTGGCAGGGGGCTCCTACGAGCAGTACTTC. Protein sequence: CASGLVAGGSYEQYF.

The rearrangement links TRBV11-2 to TRBJ2-1; the D gene is possibly TRBD2 (5 bases). The V and J ends lost 10 bases and 6 bases respectively, with 13 bases between them. CDR1 SGHAT and CDR2 FQNNGV come from the germline V gene. The CDR3 is 12 amino acids. CDR3 residues: CATSGGSNEQFF. CDR3 bases: TGTGCCACCTCGGGTGGGAGCAATGAGCAGTTCTTC.

J is TRBJ2-2 and V is TRBV14, with 12 bases identical to TRBD1. The CDR3 length is 21 residues. Germline-derived CDR1 and CDR2 are SGHDN and FVKESK. Trimming removed 1 base from V and 0 bases from J; junction bases left unmatched: 12. The chain's CDR3 is CASSQVLYRDRGRTNTGELFF. The CDR3, as DNA: TGTGCCAGCAGCCAAGTCCTTTACCGGGACAGGGGGCGGACGAACACCGGGGAGCTGTTTTTT.